One and the same sample provided the 5 T cell receptor beta chains below, sequenced in a study of shared clonotypes between healthy human individuals. Naive CD8 cells were CD45RO-negative, positively selected for CCR7, excluding terminally differentiated effector memory CD45RA+ cells. The protocol was immunoSEQ multiplex PCR, while the TCRdb copy is restricted to in-frame clones and leaves out a portion. The sample lists about 1.9 million clones; around 95% were seen once. Sequencing was carried out using naive CD8+ T cells from PBMCs. These receptor sequences come from a man aged 18 to 30 in good health. Some clones in this sample may be carry-over from other donors' samples.

This sequence joins TRBV29-1 and TRBJ2-1, with 7 bases aligning to TRBD2. V lost 1 base to trimming and J lost 3 bases; unmatched junction nucleotides: 6. The germline gives CDR1 SQVTM, CDR2 ANQGSEA. The CDR3 runs 15 residues. CDR3 nucleotide sequence: TGCAGCGTTGAAGGCCTAGCGGCCGTCTACAATGAGCAGTTCTTC. Protein sequence: CSVEGLAAVYNEQFF.

This chain links TRBV27 with TRBJ1-2; D gene ambiguous. The CDR3 covers 13 residues. Per the germline V gene, CDR1 is MNHEY and CDR2 is SMNVEV (reference sequence). Trimming shortened V by 0 bases and J by 8 bases, and 10 bases separated the two germline ends. The DNA for the CDR3 is TGTGCCAGCAGTTTATCTTGGGGAGAGGGCTACACCTTC. Its translation is CASSLSWGEGYTF.

The chain links TRBV9 to TRBJ2-7; the D is unclear. From germline, CDR1 is SGDLS and CDR2 YYNGEE. Trimming took off 3 bases at V and 5 bases at J, with 15 bases between the two ends. The CDR3 covers 14 residues. The CDR3 region is CASSAYNNDNEQYF. The CDR3 nucleotides are TGTGCCAGCAGCGCCTACAATAATGATAACGAGCAGTACTTC.

The chain uses TRBV28 and TRBJ2-3, with 8 bases aligning to TRBD2. The CDR3 is 15 residues long. Trimming took 6 bases from V and 5 from J; bases not matched to a gene: 10. Germline V gene lookup returns CDR1 MDHEN and CDR2 SYDVKM. The CDR3, as DNA: TGTGCCAGCAGATCCAGCGGGAGCATCGGAGATACGCAGTATTTT. Its protein product is CASRSSGSIGDTQYF.

The chain links TRBV10-3 to TRBJ2-2; D gene ambiguous. The CDR3 is 14 amino acids. Germline CDR1 ENHRY, CDR2 SYGVKD. V was trimmed by 2 bases and J by 5 bases, leaving 9 bases between them. The CDR3 DNA reads TGTGCCATCAGTGAGGAACAGCCGACCGGGGAGCTGTTTTTT. It yields the protein CAISEEQPTGELFF.